The source of this T cell receptor beta chain is a study of monozygotic twins with inflammatory bowel disease. Skipping T cell sorting, the study isolated total RNA directly from whole blood. Germline V lookup: CDR1 SGHRS, CDR2 YFSETQ. The CDR3 length is 15 residues. Details on this clonotype: Its antigen is still unknown.

Study-wide findings and caveats: IBD patients shared fewer clonotypes with other individuals than healthy twins, especially patients with disease activity signs. Distinguishing T cell subtypes was not possible.

The unique tags termed UMIs, each holding a 6-nucleotide sample barcode, were added by means of template switching. With the 5' RACE reads reprocessed, TCRdb shows one record per CDR3 protein and no DNA. Reported are 300,000 to 400,000 distinct CDR3 sequences; the ten largest clones contain over 2%. This rearrangement joins TRBV5-1 to TRBJ2-5; TCRdb outputs TRBD2, but without DNA this stays unchecked. The specimen was blood. This sequence was found in a human donor with ulcerative colitis or Crohn's disease, or a healthy co-twin of an affected twin (not recorded which). The CDR3 loop is CASSWSSGGQETQYF.